This T cell receptor beta chain originates from a study of blood T cell repertoires in COVID-19. The CDR3 extends over 15 amino acids. V gave up 5 bases and J gave up 0 bases, with 10 bases separating them. Germline V CDR1 and CDR2: LNHDA, SQIVND (reference sequence). Measured with immunoSEQ multiplex PCR; TCRdb has only the in-frame clones, and not every one. The table includes over 250,000 clones, around 92% detected once. Participant age was 18 to 89 years, and participants resided in fewer than 25 US areas. Material: PBMCs or T cells enriched from blood (not recorded which). This clonotype was obtained from a woman in her sixties who had recovered from COVID-19. The gene calls are TRBV19 and TRBJ2-2; possibly TRBD1 for D (5 bases). CDR3 DNA: TGTGCCAGTAGTTCGGTCAGGGCGAACACCGGGGAGCTGTTTTTT. Its protein product is CASSSVRANTGELFF.